A selection of T cell receptor beta chains follows, all from one sample in a study of T cells in localized non-small cell lung cancer. TCRdb's table, derived via immunoSEQ multiplex PCR, lists solely in-frame clones and lacks some. The data contain about 2,200 clones, about 23% of them singletons. The sample consisted of lung tumor tissue, taken before any cancer treatment. The receptor set was obtained from a man aged 40-75 years with stage III lung adenocarcinoma. Both conserved end residues are part of each CDR3. D genes are given only for firm matches. Size values are once, few and many counts, or a class for expanded clones, and some rows have none.

V	J	D	size	DNA	CDR3
TRBV19	TRBJ2-3	NA	NA	TGTGCCAGTAGCCAGGGACTTGCAGATACGCAGTATTTT	CASSQGLADTQYF
TRBV5-1	TRBJ1-1	TRBD1	NA	TGCGCCAGCAGCATACGACAGGGAAGTGCTGAAGCTTTCTTT	CASSIRQGSAEAFF
TRBV6-1	TRBJ2-3	NA	NA	TGTGCCAGCAGTGAAGCCGGTTACACAGATACGCAGTATTTT	CASSEAGYTDTQYF
TRBV30	TRBJ1-5	TRBD1	NA	TGTGCCGGATGGACAGGTAATCGCAATCAGCCCCAGCATTTT	CAGWTGNRNQPQHF
TRBV9	TRBJ2-3	TRBD2	few	TGTGCCAGCAGCGTAGCGGGAGGGCTTACGCAGTATTTT	CASSVAGGLTQYF
TRBV18	TRBJ1-1	NA	NA	TGTGCCAGCTCACCACCGAATGAGGATGAAGCTTTCTTT	CASSPPNEDEAFF
TRBV11-3	TRBJ2-7	NA	few	TGTGCCAGCAGCCCCCTAGCGAATCCCTACGAGCAGTACTTC	CASSPLANPYEQYF
TRBV19	TRBJ1-2	TRBD1	NA	TGTGCCAGGACCCCGGGACAGGGGACCAATGGCTACACCTTC	CARTPGQGTNGYTF
TRBV11-3	TRBJ1-6	NA	medium-sized	TGTGCCAGCAGCCCTCGTACGCCAAACAGCTATAATTCACCCCTCCACTTT	CASSPRTPNSYNSPLHF
TRBV11-3	TRBJ2-5	NA	medium-sized	TGTGCCAGCAGCAAACATGCAAGTCAAGAGACCCAGTACTTC	CASSKHASQETQYF
TRBV6-8	TRBJ2-2	TRBD2	few	TGTGCCAGCAGTTACCCGGGACTAGCGGGAGTCGGGGAGCTGTTTTTT	CASSYPGLAGVGELFF
TRBV5-1	TRBJ1-5	NA	NA	TGCGCCAGCAGCTTGGGGCCCTGGAATAGCAATCAGCCCCAGCATTTT	CASSLGPWNSNQPQHF
TRBV6-8	TRBJ1-1	TRBD1	NA	TGTGCCATCAGAGGACAGGGCGACAACACTGAAGCTTTCTTT	CAIRGQGDNTEAFF
TRBV14	TRBJ2-7	TRBD1	few	TGTGCCAGCAGCTCCTTGGACAGGCGGCAGTACTTC	CASSSLDRRQYF
TRBV29-1	TRBJ1-2	TRBD1	NA	TGCAGCGTTGTAACATGGACAGGGGGCAGGGGCTACACCTTC	CSVVTWTGGRGYTF